Listed here are 8 T cell receptor beta chains from one sample, sequenced in a study of cytomegalovirus exposure and HLA in healthy donors. Only in-frame clones appear in the TCRdb table, and some are missing; sequencing was by immunoSEQ multiplex PCR. The table has some 70,000 clones, 85% seen once. Material for sequencing was PBMCs. The receptors derive from a man aged 25-45 years in good health and CMV-seronegative.

The chain links TRBV18 to TRBJ2-5; possibly TRBD2 for D (5 bases). The CDR3 has 14 residues. Trimming shortened V by 2 bases and J by 5 bases, and 12 bases separated the two germline ends. The germline V gene has CDR1 KGHSH and CDR2 LQKENI. CDR3 in amino acids: CASSPEFGGETQYF. CDR3 sequence (DNA): TGTGCCAGCTCACCAGAGTTCGGAGGTGAGACCCAGTACTTC. The full variable domain, rest sourced from reference TRBV18 and TRBJ2-5, is NAGVMQNPRHLVRRRGQEARLRCSPMKGHSHVYWYRQLPEEGLKFMVYLQKENIIDESGMPKERFSAEFPKEGPSILRIQQVVRGDSAAYFCASSPEFGGETQYFGPGTRLLVL.

V usage is TRBV7-6 and J usage is TRBJ1-4; 9 nucleotides line up with TRBD1. CDR3 length equals 14 residues. Germline loops: CDR1 SGHVS, CDR2 FNYEAQ. V lost 5 bases to trimming and J lost 8 bases; unmatched junction nucleotides: 6. CDR3 protein: CASSPGQGGEKLFF. CDR3 DNA: TGTGCCAGCAGCCCGGGACAGGGTGGCGAAAAACTGTTTTTT.

This sequence joins TRBV27 and TRBJ1-1, with TRBD1 as a possible D gene (5 bases). Trimming left V 4 bases short and J 5 bases short, with 11 bases between. In germline, CDR1 is MNHEY, CDR2 SMNVEV (reference sequence). The CDR3 runs to 13 residues. DNA of the CDR3: TGTGCCAGCAGTTCGCGACAGAGGACTGAAGCTTTCTTT. Its protein product is CASSSRQRTEAFF.

This chain links TRBV6-1 with TRBJ2-3; unclear D gene. Germline loops: CDR1 MNHNS, CDR2 SASEGT. This CDR3 comprises 15 residues. V gave up 7 bases and J gave up 0 bases, with 14 bases separating them. CDR3 sequence: CASNFETSSTDTQYF. The DNA of the CDR3 is TGTGCCAGCAATTTCGAGACTTCTAGCACAGATACGCAGTATTTT.

The table lists this clone with a count of one. This chain joins TRBV18 and TRBJ1-1, with 8 bases lining up with TRBD1. The CDR3 is 15 amino acids. The V gene's germline CDR1 is KGHSH and CDR2 LQKENI. V shed 4 bases and J 3 bases; nucleotides not matched to a gene: 7. CDR3 residues: CASSLTGDEDTEAFF. CDR3 coding DNA: TGTGCCAGCTCACTGACAGGGGATGAGGACACTGAAGCTTTCTTT.

The gene calls are TRBV6-4 and TRBJ2-1; D might be TRBD2 (6 bases). Germline CDR1 and CDR2: MRHNA and SNTAGT. V lost 0 bases, J lost 0 bases, and 6 bases lay in between. This CDR3 contains 15 residues. CDR3 in amino acids: CASSDSAGSYNEQFF. CDR3 DNA sequence: TGTGCCAGCAGTGACTCAGCGGGCTCCTACAATGAGCAGTTCTTC.

The chain uses TRBV4-2 and TRBJ1-5; a weak D match, TRBD1 (6 bases). The CDR3 covers 14 residues. Germline values: CDR1 LGHNA, CDR2 YNFKEQ. The ends were cut back, 1 base at V and 5 bases at J, with 9 bases in the middle. CDR3 residues: CASSQVEGDQPQHF. The CDR3 coding sequence is TGTGCCAGCAGCCAAGTTGAGGGGGATCAGCCCCAGCATTTT.

CDR3 loop: CASSYGAGNTIYF. For the CDR3, the DNA is TGTGCCAGCAGTTACGGGGCGGGAAACACCATATATTTT. The V call is TRBV6-5, the J call TRBJ1-3, with TRBD1 as a possible D gene (5 bases). Trimming left V 2 bases short and J 4 bases short, with 6 bases between. This CDR3 is built from 13 residues. CDR1 is MNHEY and CDR2 is SVGAGI in the germline V gene.